The 30 T cell receptor beta chains in this list originate from one sample, sequenced in a study of T cell responses to AZD1222 COVID-19 vaccine. This table comes from immunoSEQ multiplex PCR, and its TCRdb copy is limited to in-frame clones, with some not included. The sample records 140,000 to 150,000 clones, 80% to 95% being singletons. Sequences were derived from peripheral blood, sampled 28 days after the second AZD1222 dose. Every receptor here comes from an adult who received the AZD1222 COVID-19 vaccine.

The genes are TRBV5-4 and TRBJ2-2; D remains unclear. Per the germline V gene, CDR1 is SGHNT and CDR2 is YYREEE (reference sequence). The CDR3 has 12 residues. The V gene lost 2 bases and the J gene lost 6 bases, with 5 bases spanning the gap. The CDR3 is CASSFGSGELFF. The DNA of the CDR3 is TGTGCCAGCAGCTTCGGTTCCGGGGAGCTGTTTTTT.

The chain couples TRBV14 to TRBJ1-1, with 7 bases that match TRBD1. Germline lookup yields CDR1 SGHDN and CDR2 FVKESK. The CDR3 totals 15 residues. The V segment lost 4 bases and the J segment 8 bases; nucleotides outside the gene matches: 13. The CDR3 DNA follows: TGTGCCAGCAGCCGGCTACCAACGGGACAGCCAGAAGCTTTCTTT. Protein sequence: CASSRLPTGQPEAFF.

The rearrangement uses TRBV7-9 and TRBJ1-1, with a possible D match to TRBD1 (6 bases). V lost 1 base and J lost 5, with 17 bases in between. Looked up from germline, CDR1 is SEHNR and CDR2 is FQNEAQ (reference sequence). This CDR3 spans 16 amino acids. CDR3 sequence (DNA): TGTGCCAGCAGCTTAGAGGGCACAGGGTATGCGACTGAAGCTTTCTTT. The encoded protein is CASSLEGTGYATEAFF.

The V call is TRBV9, the J call TRBJ2-3, with D possibly matching TRBD2 (6 bases). Trimming took 7 bases from V and 2 from J, leaving 11 bases between them. Germline lookup yields CDR1 SGDLS and CDR2 YYNGEE. The CDR3 is made up of 13 amino acids. CDR3 bases: TGTGCCAGCGGGAGGTCGCCCACAGATACGCAGTATTTT. Its protein is CASGRSPTDTQYF.

The chain combines TRBV3-1 (or the pseudogene TRBV3-2) with TRBJ1-5; 10 bases align to TRBD1. V trimming: 2 bases; J trimming: 7 bases; junction bases outside the gene matches: 5. Germline V gene lookup returns CDR1 LGHDT and CDR2 YNNKEL (reference sequence). The CDR3 covers 15 residues. The CDR3 sequence is CASSQIGTGEQPQHF. CDR3 sequence (DNA): TGTGCCAGCAGCCAAATCGGGACAGGGGAGCAGCCCCAGCATTTT.

The rearrangement uses TRBV3-1 (or the pseudogene TRBV3-2) and TRBJ2-3; 9 nucleotides agree with TRBD2. Germline-derived CDR1 and CDR2 are LGHDT and YNNKEL (reference sequence). Trimming took 0 bases from V and 4 from J; bases not matched to a gene: 8. CDR3 size: 17 residues. The CDR3 sequence: CASSQDPAGGGADTQYF. Written as DNA, the CDR3 is TGTGCCAGCAGCCAAGATCCAGCGGGGGGCGGCGCAGATACGCAGTATTTT.

The V and J genes are TRBV7-9 and TRBJ2-5; 8 nucleotides line up with TRBD1. CDR3 length: 10 amino acids. Germline assignment: CDR1 SEHNR and CDR2 FQNEAQ (reference sequence). In DNA form, the CDR3 reads TGTGCGACAGGGGAAGAGACCCAGTACTTC. It is translated as CATGEETQYF.

This clone was picked up a small number of times. The chain recombines TRBV19 with TRBJ2-5; no clear D. In germline, CDR1 is LNHDA, CDR2 SQIVND (reference sequence). The CDR3 has 12 amino acids. Trimming removed 4 bases from V and 4 bases from J, with 7 bases in between. CDR3 sequence (DNA): TGTGCCAGTAGTAGTCGCGGAGAGACCCAGTACTTC. It is translated as CASSSRGETQYF.

The chain recombines TRBV28 with TRBJ2-1; TRBD1 might be the D (5 bases). Germline V gene lookup returns CDR1 MDHEN and CDR2 SYDVKM. CDR3 length equals 13 residues. Between the trimmed V and J ends, which lost 2 bases and 6 bases, there was a span of 8 bases. The CDR3 region has the DNA TGTGCCAGCAGTTTACAAACAGGCAATGAGCAGTTCTTC. This gives the protein CASSLQTGNEQFF.

The chain employs TRBV11-2 and TRBJ1-2; D remains ambiguous. The CDR3 has 13 residues. Germline CDR1 reads SGHAT; CDR2 reads FQNNGV. V was trimmed by 2 bases and J by 4 bases, leaving 8 bases between them. Written as DNA, the CDR3 is TGTGCCAGCAGCTTACACTCAACCTATGGCTACACCTTC. Its translation: CASSLHSTYGYTF.

This chain connects TRBV7-2 to TRBJ2-2, with D possibly being TRBD1 or TRBD2 (5 bases each). The CDR3 is 14 amino acids. Germline values: CDR1 SGHTA, CDR2 FQGNSA. The V gene lost 5 bases and the J gene lost 6 bases, with 13 bases spanning the gap. CDR3 in amino acids: CASSERGAAGELFF. CDR3 DNA sequence: TGTGCCAGCAGCGAAAGAGGGGCGGCCGGGGAGCTGTTTTTT.

Only one count was recorded for this clone. The chain carries TRBV6-2 or TRBV6-3 and TRBJ1-6; 9 bases match TRBD1. The V gene end was trimmed by 4 bases and the J gene end by 9 bases; junction bases not matched to a gene: 4. The CDR3 is made up of 14 amino acids. From germline, CDR1 is MNHEY and CDR2 SVGEGT. The CDR3 nucleotides are TGTGCCAGCAGTTGGGACAGGGAGGCTTCACCCCTCCACTTT. It codes for CASSWDREASPLHF.

The rearrangement links TRBV6-5 to TRBJ2-5; TRBD1 agrees at 7 bases. V was clipped by 6 bases and J by 4 bases; unmatched bases: 2. The CDR3 has 12 residues. The germline V gene encodes CDR1 MNHEY and CDR2 SVGAGI. The CDR3 region has the DNA TGTGCCAGCAGGACAGGGTTAGAGACCCAGTACTTC. Its protein product is CASRTGLETQYF.

The CDR3 sequence: CASSLGTVSNQPQHF. CDR3 nucleotides: TGCGCCAGCAGCTTGGGGACAGTTAGCAATCAGCCCCAGCATTTT. This sequence joins TRBV5-1 and TRBJ1-5, with D possibly matching TRBD1 (6 bases). Germline CDR1 is SGHRS and CDR2 is YFSETQ. V lost 0 bases and J 0 bases, leaving 7 bases between the germline ends. The CDR3 length is 15 residues.

This clone was seen only once. The chain links TRBV5-5 to TRBJ2-7; D is possibly TRBD2 (5 bases). The CDR3 consists of 15 residues. The germline gives CDR1 SGHKS, CDR2 YYEKEE (reference sequence). V gave up 4 bases and J gave up 2 bases, with 16 bases separating them. The CDR3 DNA reads as TGTGCCAGCAGCCCGGTTGTTAGCGATACCTACGAGCAGTACTTC. Translating it yields CASSPVVSDTYEQYF.

The chain uses TRBV4-2 and TRBJ1-6; TRBD1 matches 8 bases. The CDR3 contains 14 residues. Germline loops: CDR1 LGHNA, CDR2 YNFKEQ. The V and J ends lost 4 bases and 10 bases, in that order; junction bases with no gene match: 6. CDR3 DNA sequence: TGTGCCAGCAGCCTGCGGACAGGGAAATCACCCCTCCACTTT. Residues: CASSLRTGKSPLHF.

V gene TRBV6-1 combines with J gene TRBJ2-7; TRBD2 matches 8 bases. The CDR3 has 15 residues. V lost 2 bases to trimming and J lost 2 bases; unmatched junction nucleotides: 5. Germline CDR1 and CDR2: MNHNS and SASEGT. CDR3 sequence: CASSERAGGPYEQYF. The CDR3 bases are TGTGCCAGCAGTGAAAGGGCGGGGGGCCCCTACGAGCAGTACTTC.

V usage is TRBV6-2 or TRBV6-3 and J usage is TRBJ2-1, with 7 bases that match TRBD2. The CDR3 extends over 12 amino acids. CDR1 is MNHEY, CDR2 SVGEGT, per germline. V was pared by 6 bases and J by 9 bases, with 5 bases of the junction left unmatched. CDR3 coding DNA: TGTGCCAGCAGCCGACTAGCAACTGAGCAGTTCTTC. Its protein product is CASSRLATEQFF.

The V gene is TRBV28, the J gene TRBJ2-1, with D unresolved. The CDR3 spans 15 residues. V was trimmed by 3 bases and J by 5 bases, leaving 14 bases between them. Germline V gene data show CDR1 as MDHEN and CDR2 as SYDVKM. The CDR3 DNA reads as TGTGCCAGCAGTTTGGTCCAGTCCAGAAACAATGAGCAGTTCTTC. The encoded protein is CASSLVQSRNNEQFF. Full variable domain (remainder filled in from reference TRBV28 and TRBJ2-1): DVKVTQSSRYLVKRTGEKVFLECVQDMDHENMFWYRQDPGLGLRLIYFSYDVKMKEKGDIPEGYSVSREKKERFSLILESASTNQTSMYLCASSLVQSRNNEQFFGPGTRLTVL.

The CDR3 spells CASSSHLGGEQYF. The CDR3 coding sequence is TGTGCCAGCAGTTCTCACCTAGGGGGAGAGCAGTACTTC. The chain employs TRBV27 and TRBJ2-7, with D possibly matching TRBD1 (6 bases). CDR1 MNHEY and CDR2 SMNVEV come from the germline V gene (reference sequence). Deletions cut 4 bases from V and 7 bases from J, with 14 bases between. The CDR3 sequence is 13 residues long.

The chain is built from TRBV6-5 and TRBJ2-7, with a tentative D call TRBD1 (5 bases). Trimming removed 8 bases from V and 3 bases from J, with 20 bases in between. Germline V CDR1 and CDR2: MNHEY, SVGAGI. This CDR3 is 15 amino acids long. CDR3 region: CASSREGAESYEQYF. The CDR3 DNA is TGTGCCAGCTCTAGGGAAGGGGCGGAGAGCTACGAGCAGTACTTC.

The rearrangement uses TRBV28 and TRBJ2-7, with unresolved D. This CDR3 spans 12 amino acids. The V end lost 3 bases, the J end lost 4 bases, and 7 bases lay between the germline ends. Germline V gene data show CDR1 as MDHEN and CDR2 as SYDVKM. The CDR3 loop is CASSFFRYEQYF. CDR3 sequence (DNA): TGTGCCAGCAGTTTCTTCAGGTACGAGCAGTACTTC.

The chain carries TRBV15 and TRBJ2-2, with D unresolved. The germline CDR1 and CDR2 sequences are LNHNV and YYDKDF (reference sequence). Between the trimmed V and J ends, which lost 1 base and 4 bases, there was a span of 4 bases. The CDR3 is made up of 13 amino acids. The CDR3 reads CATSRVFTGELFF. DNA for the CDR3: TGTGCCACCAGCAGAGTCTTCACCGGGGAGCTGTTTTTT.

This sequence joins TRBV14 and TRBJ2-2; D is possibly TRBD1 (6 bases). Germline CDR1 SGHDN, CDR2 FVKESK. The CDR3 sequence is 18 residues long. Trimming took off 0 bases at V and 4 bases at J, with 18 bases between the two ends. The CDR3 nucleotides read TGTGCCAGCAGCCAAGATTTTCCGACAGACAGGAGCACCGGGGAGCTGTTTTTT. This encodes CASSQDFPTDRSTGELFF.

The rearrangement joins TRBV10-3 to TRBJ2-3; TRBD2 matches at 9 bases. CDR1 is ENHRY and CDR2 is SYGVKD in the germline V gene. The CDR3 consists of 17 residues. V shed 4 bases and J 3 bases; nucleotides not matched to a gene: 11. CDR3 protein: CAISVGGGTSRTDTQYF. The CDR3 DNA follows: TGTGCCATCAGTGTCGGGGGAGGGACTAGCAGGACAGATACGCAGTATTTT.

The gene calls are TRBV7-2 and TRBJ2-5; the match to TRBD2 covers 11 bases. The V and J ends lost 7 bases and 5 bases, in that order; junction bases with no gene match: 6. The CDR3 totals 14 residues. The germline gives CDR1 SGHTA, CDR2 FQGNSA. CDR3 amino acids: CASTHTSGGETQYF. CDR3 sequence (DNA): TGTGCCAGCACCCATACTAGCGGGGGTGAGACCCAGTACTTC. The variable domain in full, completed from reference TRBV7-2 and TRBJ2-5, reads GAGVSQSPSNKVTEKGKDVELRCDPISGHTALYWYRQSLGQGLEFLIYFQGNSAPDKSGLPSDRFSAERTGGSVSTLTIQRTQQEDSAVYLCASTHTSGGETQYFGPGTRLLVL.

The V gene is TRBV5-8, the J gene TRBJ1-2; possible D gene TRBD1, 5 bases. In germline, CDR1 is SGHTS, CDR2 YDEGEE. V gave up 0 bases and J gave up 2 bases, with 11 bases separating them. The CDR3 has 15 amino acids. The CDR3 DNA follows: TGTGCCAGCAGCTTGGGGGGACGGCGCAACTATGGCTACACCTTC. As protein: CASSLGGRRNYGYTF.

The chain couples TRBV7-9 to TRBJ2-7; D is unresolved. Between the trimmed V and J ends, which lost 2 bases and 6 bases, there was a span of 8 bases. The V gene's germline CDR1 is SEHNR and CDR2 FQNEAQ (reference sequence). The CDR3 sequence is 12 residues long. CDR3 coding DNA: TGTGCCAGCAGCTTAAGAAGAACCGAGCAGTACTTC. It codes for CASSLRRTEQYF.

This clone was observed a handful of times. In the same sample, other DNA sequences code for this CDR3. This chain joins TRBV11-1 and TRBJ1-2; D uncertain. V lost 5 bases and J 2 bases, leaving 9 bases between the germline ends. This CDR3 comprises 13 residues. CDR1 and CDR2 from the germline V gene are SGHAT and FQDESV (reference sequence). CDR3 residues: CASSDGLNYGYTF. CDR3 DNA sequence: TGTGCCAGCAGCGACGGCTTGAACTATGGCTACACCTTC.

This chain connects TRBV15 to TRBJ1-4; D perhaps matches TRBD1 (6 bases). V lost 3 bases, J lost 8 bases, and 10 bases lay in between. CDR3 size: 13 residues. CDR1 and CDR2 (germline): LNHNV, YYDKDF (reference sequence). The CDR3: CATSRDSMEKLFF. CDR3 DNA sequence: TGTGCCACCAGCAGGGACAGTATGGAAAAACTGTTTTTT.